The 30 T cell receptor beta chains listed next were all sequenced from one sample in a study of blood T cell repertoires in COVID-19. Some clones are missing from TCRdb's copy, which holds only in-frame ones; the method was immunoSEQ multiplex PCR. This sample carries 60,000 to 75,000 clones, around nine tenths of them seen once, and the ten largest clones take around 14%. Sequencing input: peripheral blood. These receptors originate from a woman aged 55-69 years with acute or convalescent COVID-19.

The V call is TRBV19, the J call TRBJ2-5; 8 bases fit TRBD1. The trim removed 5 bases at V and 2 bases at J, leaving 7 bases unmatched. The CDR3 is 15 amino acids. Germline CDR1 and CDR2: LNHDA and SQIVND (reference sequence). CDR3 in amino acids: CASSVWTGMQETQYF. CDR3 nucleotides: TGTGCCAGTAGTGTCTGGACAGGGATGCAAGAGACCCAGTACTTC.

The chain uses TRBV2 and TRBJ2-1, with D possibly matching TRBD2 (7 bases). Germline CDR1 reads SNHLY; CDR2 reads FYNNEI. CDR3 length: 17 amino acids. V was cut by 3 bases and J by 3 bases, with 18 bases left in between. CDR3 sequence (DNA): TGTGCCAGCAGTGACGCCCTAGGGGGGGGCAACTACAATGAGCAGTTCTTC. It yields the protein CASSDALGGGNYNEQFF.

This chain joins TRBV7-6 and TRBJ1-5, with D unresolved. V lost 1 base to trimming and J lost 1 base, with 5 bases between them. The germline V gene has CDR1 SGHVS and CDR2 FNYEAQ. The CDR3 runs 14 residues. Here the CDR3 DNA reads TGTGCCAGCAGCTTAGAGCAAAGCAATCAGCCCCAGCATTTT. It specifies CASSLEQSNQPQHF.

This clone is a singleton in its sample. The gene calls are TRBV6-5 and TRBJ1-4; D perhaps matches TRBD1 (6 bases). Per germline, CDR1 MNHEY and CDR2 SVGAGI. Trimming left V 9 bases short and J 8 bases short, with 19 bases between. There are 14 residues in the CDR3. CDR3 nucleotide sequence: TGTGCCAGTCTAAGAGGGGGGGGCGACGAAAAACTGTTTTTT. It translates to CASLRGGGDEKLFF.

The V and J genes are TRBV6-6 and TRBJ2-5, with a tentative D call TRBD2 (6 bases). This CDR3 contains 14 residues. V was cut by 7 bases and J by 1 base, with 13 bases left in between. CDR1 is MNHNY, CDR2 SVGAGI, per germline (reference sequence). CDR3 protein: CASTDLALQETQYF. CDR3 coding DNA: TGTGCCAGCACCGACCTAGCGCTCCAAGAGACCCAGTACTTC.

This clone was counted once. An end of the junction differs from the germline gene, which may be a read error. The chain carries TRBV7-3 and TRBJ2-6, with TRBD1 matching 9 bases. Germline V CDR1 and CDR2: SGHTA, FQGTGA. The length of the CDR3 is 18 residues. The CDR3 region is CASSLKWTGVTGANVPTF. The CDR3 DNA reads TGTGCCAGCAGCTTAAAATGGACAGGGGTAACCGGGGCCAACGTCCCGACTTTC.

This chain links TRBV19 with TRBJ2-2; tentative D call: TRBD1 (6 bases). V gave up 6 bases and J gave up 4 bases, with 15 bases separating them. Per germline, CDR1 LNHDA and CDR2 SQIVND (reference sequence). The CDR3 consists of 15 residues. In DNA form, the CDR3 reads TGTGCCAGTAGCACACCGACAGGACGCACCGGGGAGCTGTTTTTT. It translates to CASSTPTGRTGELFF.

This clone was found once. The rearrangement joins TRBV5-1 to TRBJ2-5, with TRBD2 as a possible D gene (6 bases). CDR1 SGHRS and CDR2 YFSETQ come from the germline V gene. The CDR3 covers 15 residues. Trimming pared 1 base from V and 0 bases from J, leaving 10 bases between. The CDR3 protein is CASSLTGVDQETQYF. In nucleotides, the CDR3 is TGCGCCAGCAGCTTGACGGGGGTGGACCAAGAGACCCAGTACTTC. Complete variable domain (other parts from reference TRBV5-1 and TRBJ2-5): KAGVTQTPRYLIKTRGQQVTLSCSPISGHRSVSWYQQTPGQGLQFLFEYFSETQRNKGNFPGRFSGRQFSNSRSEMNVSTLELGDSALYLCASSLTGVDQETQYFGPGTRLLVL.

This clone is medium-sized within its sample. Other nucleotide sequences from this sample produce the same CDR3. This sequence joins TRBV18 and TRBJ1-1; TRBD1 matches at 8 bases. Trimming took 3 bases from V and 4 from J; bases not matched to a gene: 1. The germline V gene has CDR1 KGHSH and CDR2 LQKENI. The CDR3 loop spans 13 amino acids. CDR3 nucleotide sequence: TGTGCCAGCTCACCGGGACAGGCCACTGAAGCTTTCTTT. It codes for CASSPGQATEAFF.

CDR3 coding DNA: TGTGCCAGCAGCTCGAACAGGGGAGGCTCACCCCTCCACTTT. Amino acid sequence: CASSSNRGGSPLHF. This chain connects TRBV7-3 to TRBJ1-6, with TRBD1 identical over 7 bases. Trimming at V came to 4 bases and at J to 10 bases, leaving 7 bases not matched to a gene. CDR3 length: 14 residues. Germline assignment: CDR1 SGHTA and CDR2 FQGTGA.

The genes are TRBV15 and TRBJ2-6; D call uncertain. CDR1 is LNHNV and CDR2 is YYDKDF in the germline V gene (reference sequence). V lost 0 bases and J lost 6, with 6 bases in between. The CDR3 covers 14 residues. The CDR3 DNA reads as TGTGCCACCAGCAGAGATCGACAGGCCAACGTCCTGACTTTC. This encodes CATSRDRQANVLTF.

The V gene is TRBV11-1, the J gene TRBJ2-7; D remains unclear. V shed 1 base and J shed 2 bases, with 9 bases lying between them. Germline assignment: CDR1 SGHAT and CDR2 FQDESV (reference sequence). There are 14 residues in the CDR3. For the CDR3, the DNA is TGTGCCAGCAGCTTAGAAGGAGTTGCCTACGAGCAGTACTTC. It yields the protein CASSLEGVAYEQYF.

Comment on this clone: The junction shows a germline mismatch at one end, possibly a read error. The chain employs TRBV4-2 and TRBJ2-1; D unclear. CDR1 and CDR2 (germline): LGHNA, YNFKEQ. The CDR3 loop spans 14 amino acids. The CDR3 DNA follows: TGTGTCAGCAGCCAAGATGTTACGCTCGGTGAGCAGTTCTTC. Translated, it gives CVSSQDVTLGEQFF.

The V call is TRBV3-1 (or the pseudogene TRBV3-2), the J call TRBJ2-5, with TRBD2 as a possible D gene (7 bases). Trimming cost V 4 bases and J 1 base, with 25 bases left between them. This CDR3 contains 19 residues. The germline V gene has CDR1 LGHDT and CDR2 YNNKEL (reference sequence). The CDR3 DNA reads TGTGCCAGCAGCCGAAAGAGGAAGGGGGGGGTCAATCCCCAAGAGACCCAGTACTTC. This gives the protein CASSRKRKGGVNPQETQYF.

V and J are TRBV6-5 and TRBJ1-4; D is possibly TRBD1 (5 bases). The V gene's germline CDR1 is MNHEY and CDR2 SVGAGI. The CDR3 is 13 amino acids. CDR3 loop: CASRGRANEKLFF. The DNA for the CDR3 is TGTGCGTCTCGCGGCAGGGCTAATGAAAAACTGTTTTTT.

The CDR3 loop reads CASSRSPGQWNQPQHF. In nucleotides, the CDR3 is TGTGCCAGCAGCCGAAGTCCGGGACAATGGAATCAGCCCCAGCATTTT. The V and J genes are TRBV3-1 (or the pseudogene TRBV3-2) and TRBJ1-5; possibly TRBD1 for D (6 bases). The CDR3 is made up of 16 amino acids. Trimming stripped 4 bases from V and 4 bases from J, with 17 bases between. Germline CDR1 is LGHDT and CDR2 is YNNKEL (reference sequence).

This chain uses TRBV13 with TRBJ2-3, with a tentative D call TRBD1 (5 bases). The CDR3 sequence is 14 residues long. Trimming took off 3 bases at V and 6 bases at J, with 13 bases between the two ends. Germline V lookup: CDR1 PRHDT, CDR2 FYEKMQ (reference sequence). CDR3 DNA: TGTGCCAGCAGCTTTGAGGCCCGACAGGATACGCAGTATTTT. This translates into CASSFEARQDTQYF. Combining the CDR3 with reference TRBV13 and TRBJ2-3 gives the whole variable domain AAGVIQSPRHLIKEKRETATLKCYPIPRHDTVYWYQQGPGQDPQFLISFYEKMQSDKGSIPDRFSAQQFSDYHSELNMSSLELGDSALYFCASSFEARQDTQYFGPGTRLTVL.

This clone was observed once. The rearrangement uses TRBV6-1 and TRBJ1-3; no definite D call. The CDR3 sequence is 13 residues long. CDR1 MNHNS and CDR2 SASEGT come from the germline V gene. The ends were cut back, 3 bases at V and 4 bases at J, with 7 bases in the middle. CDR3 protein: CASSDRQGNTIYF. The DNA of the CDR3 is TGTGCCAGCAGTGATCGCCAGGGAAACACCATATATTTT.

V is TRBV19 and J is TRBJ2-1; perhaps TRBD1 as D (6 bases). Trimming took 3 bases from V and 2 from J, leaving 11 bases between them. Germline values: CDR1 LNHDA, CDR2 SQIVND (reference sequence). This CDR3 is 15 amino acids long. CDR3 in DNA: TGTGCCAGTAGTATCCGGGACAACACCTACAATGAGCAGTTCTTC. Amino acid sequence: CASSIRDNTYNEQFF.

This chain connects TRBV5-4 to TRBJ2-3; TRBD2 matches 8 bases. Germline V gives CDR1 SGHNT, CDR2 YYREEE (reference sequence). The CDR3 sequence is 15 residues long. The junction had 4 bases not matched to a gene; V was cut back by 2 bases and J by 2 bases. For the CDR3, the DNA is TGTGCCAGCAGCTTAGCGGGGGTAAACACAGATACGCAGTATTTT. This codes for CASSLAGVNTDTQYF.

V and J are TRBV5-1 and TRBJ1-2, with TRBD1 matching 7 bases. The J segment lost 10 bases and the V segment lost 2 bases, leaving 14 bases of the junction unmatched. Germline values: CDR1 SGHRS, CDR2 YFSETQ. CDR3 length: 15 amino acids. The CDR3 DNA reads TGCGCCAGCAGCTTAAGCACAACCAGACAGGGCGCCTACACCTTC. Protein product: CASSLSTTRQGAYTF. Supplemented by reference TRBV5-1 and TRBJ1-2, the full variable domain reads KAGVTQTPRYLIKTRGQQVTLSCSPISGHRSVSWYQQTPGQGLQFLFEYFSETQRNKGNFPGRFSGRQFSNSRSEMNVSTLELGDSALYLCASSLSTTRQGAYTFGSGTRLTVV.

The V gene is TRBV28, the J gene TRBJ2-2; 8 nucleotides line up with TRBD1. Germline V gives CDR1 MDHEN, CDR2 SYDVKM. CDR3 length: 15 residues. J lost 4 bases, V lost 2 bases, and 3 bases had no gene match. The CDR3 loop reads CASSLQGAGTGELFF. Here the CDR3 DNA reads TGTGCCAGCAGTTTACAGGGGGCGGGCACCGGGGAGCTGTTTTTT.

This clone has only a few counts. This chain joins TRBV7-2 and TRBJ2-7; no firm D call. Germline loops: CDR1 SGHTA, CDR2 FQGNSA. V lost 3 bases, J lost 2 bases, and 8 bases lay in between. The length of the CDR3 is 13 residues. CDR3 DNA: TGTGCCAGCAGCTTGCTCCTAGCCTACGAGCAGTACTTC. It specifies CASSLLLAYEQYF.

The rearrangement uses TRBV19 and TRBJ2-3, with D hard to call. Deletions cut 4 bases from V and 2 bases from J, with 10 bases between. This CDR3 contains 14 residues. The V gene's germline CDR1 is LNHDA and CDR2 SQIVND (reference sequence). CDR3 sequence (DNA): TGTGCCAGTAGTAAGCAAAGAGACACAGATACGCAGTATTTT. Translated: CASSKQRDTDTQYF. Based on the CDR3 plus reference TRBV19 and TRBJ2-3, the full variable domain is DGGITQSPKYLFRKEGQNVTLSCEQNLNHDAMYWYRQDPGQGLRLIYYSQIVNDFQKGDIAEGYSVSREKKESFPLTVTSAQKNPTAFYLCASSKQRDTDTQYFGPGTRLTVL.

The chain links TRBV2 to TRBJ2-3; D uncertain. The CDR3 consists of 12 residues. Germline loops: CDR1 SNHLY, CDR2 FYNNEI. V shed 4 bases and J shed 5 bases, with 7 bases lying between them. The CDR3 DNA reads as TGTGCCAGCAGTGGACTGGGAGATACGCAGTATTTT. Amino acid sequence: CASSGLGDTQYF.

This chain uses TRBV11-3 with TRBJ2-3, with 10 bases lining up with TRBD1. Trimming at V came to 4 bases and at J to 4 bases, leaving 8 bases not matched to a gene. The germline gives CDR1 SGHNT, CDR2 YENEEA. This CDR3 contains 16 residues. The CDR3 region has the DNA TGTGCCAGCAGCTCGACCGGGACAGGGGTCCCAGATACGCAGTATTTT. It codes for CASSSTGTGVPDTQYF. Drawing the rest from reference TRBV11-3 and TRBJ2-3, the complete variable domain is EAGVVQSPRYKIIEKKQPVAFWCNPISGHNTLYWYLQNLGQGPELLIRYENEEAVDDSQLPKDRFSAERLKGVDSTLKIQPAELGDSAVYLCASSSTGTGVPDTQYFGPGTRLTVL.

This clone was observed a few times. The chain carries TRBV2 and TRBJ1-1; no clear D gene. V was trimmed by 7 bases and J by 6 bases, leaving 9 bases between them. The CDR3 length is 11 residues. Germline CDR1 reads SNHLY; CDR2 reads FYNNEI. In nucleotides, the CDR3 is TGTGCCAGCATGAGATTCTCTGAAGCTTTCTTT. Encoded protein: CASMRFSEAFF.

The V and J genes are TRBV3-1 (or the pseudogene TRBV3-2) and TRBJ1-1, with 12 bases fitting TRBD1. The J segment lost 6 bases and the V segment lost 5 bases, leaving 10 bases of the junction unmatched. This CDR3 is built from 16 residues. The germline V gene encodes CDR1 LGHDT and CDR2 YNNKEL (reference sequence). The CDR3 loop reads CASSRGQGARTAEAFF. CDR3 DNA: TGTGCCAGCAGCAGGGGACAGGGGGCCCGTACAGCTGAAGCTTTCTTT.

The chain recombines TRBV11-2 with TRBJ2-5; the D gene is possibly TRBD2 (6 bases). Germline V gene sequence: CDR1 SGHAT, CDR2 FQNNGV. The CDR3 has 15 amino acids. With 2 bases removed from V and 4 bases from J, the gap between germline ends came to 14 bases. This CDR3 is CASSLRRGFGETQYF. The CDR3, as DNA: TGTGCCAGCAGCTTACGGAGGGGATTTGGAGAGACCCAGTACTTC.

The CDR3 reads CASSQDLGRAETQYF. The CDR3 DNA is TGTGCCAGCAGCCAAGATCTTGGCAGGGCCGAGACCCAGTACTTC. The V call is TRBV3-1 (or the pseudogene TRBV3-2), the J call TRBJ2-5; D might be TRBD1 (5 bases). The CDR3 extends over 15 amino acids. Trimming left V 0 bases short and J 5 bases short, with 13 bases between. Germline V CDR1 and CDR2: LGHDT, YNNKEL (reference sequence).